The sample holds one count of the clone carrying this TCR beta chain. Vbeta (60) and Jbeta (13) primers were used in the PCR. Some clones are missing from TCRdb's copy, which holds only in-frame ones; the method was immunoSEQ multiplex PCR. The sample comprises some 30,000 clones, about 87% of which are singletons, and 2.7% rests with the top ten. This record comes from a study of cytomegalovirus exposure and HLA in healthy donors. This receptor was identified in a boy aged 5-17 years in good health and CMV-seronegative. The sequenced sample consisted of PBMCs.

The chain's CDR3 is CASSYGQGREKLFF. CDR3 coding DNA: TGCGCCAGCAGCTACGGGCAGGGTCGTGAAAAACTGTTTTTT. This sequence joins TRBV5-1 and TRBJ1-4; possible D gene TRBD1, 5 bases. Germline V gene sequence: CDR1 SGHRS, CDR2 YFSETQ. V was shortened by 3 bases and J by 7 bases, with 13 bases between the two germline ends. The CDR3 extends over 14 amino acids.